A selection of T cell receptor beta chains follows, all from one sample in a study of blood T cell repertoires in COVID-19. Here immunoSEQ multiplex PCR was the method, and the copy in TCRdb shows in-frame clones only, minus some. The table records approximately 3,800 clones, roughly nine tenths of them present only once. The specimen sequenced was peripheral blood. These receptors all come from a middle-aged man with active COVID-19. Both conserved end residues are part of each CDR3. A D gene is named only where the DNA matches it firmly. The size field is filled for only some rows; it gives once, few, many or a size class.

size: few; D: TRBD2; V: TRBV27; length: 17; J: TRBJ2-7; CDR3: CASSSPPRGRGVYEQYF; DNA: TGTGCCAGCAGTTCACCGCCCCGGGGACGGGGGGTCTACGAGCAGTACTTC
size: -; D: TRBD1; V: TRBV19; length: 16; J: TRBJ1-1; CDR3: CASSSDRAVLETEAFF; DNA: TGTGCCAGTAGTAGCGACAGGGCGGTCTTAGAGACTGAAGCTTTCTTT
size: -; D: -; V: TRBV9; length: 16; J: TRBJ1-6; CDR3: CASSDRASSYNSPLHF; DNA: TGTGCCAGCAGCGACAGGGCAAGCTCCTATAATTCACCCCTCCACTTT
size: -; D: -; V: TRBV19; length: 14; J: TRBJ2-5; CDR3: CASSIGGHGETQYF; DNA: TGTGCCAGTAGTATAGGAGGACATGGGGAGACCCAGTACTTC
size: -; D: -; V: TRBV19; length: 14; J: TRBJ2-1; CDR3: CASSISRKYNEQFF; DNA: TGTGCCAGTAGTATCAGCAGGAAATACAATGAGCAGTTCTTC
size: -; D: -; V: TRBV9; length: 14; J: TRBJ1-1; CDR3: CASSVDFGGPEAFF; DNA: TGTGCCAGCAGCGTAGATTTTGGGGGCCCTGAAGCTTTCTTT
size: -; D: -; V: TRBV24-1; length: 14; J: TRBJ2-6; CDR3: CATSDFSGANVLTF; DNA: TGTGCCACCAGTGATTTCTCCGGGGCCAACGTCCTGACTTTC
size: -; D: TRBD2; V: TRBV4-1; length: 17; J: TRBJ2-7; CDR3: CASSQEGIAGDLYEQYF; DNA: TGCGCCAGCAGCCAAGAGGGGATAGCGGGTGATCTCTACGAGCAGTACTTC
size: -; D: TRBD2; V: TRBV27; length: 16; J: TRBJ2-7; CDR3: CASRYFSGRSSYEQYF; DNA: TGTGCCAGCAGATACTTTAGCGGGAGAAGTTCCTACGAGCAGTACTTC
size: -; D: -; V: TRBV18; length: 12; J: TRBJ2-7; CDR3: CASSEVNYEQYF; DNA: TGTGCCAGCTCAGAGGTTAACTACGAGCAGTACTTC
size: -; D: TRBD1; V: TRBV18; length: 15; J: TRBJ2-7; CDR3: CASSPGLAGGEEQYF; DNA: TGTGCCAGCTCACCGGGTTTGGCAGGGGGCGAAGAGCAGTACTTC
size: -; D: TRBD2; V: TRBV5-3; length: 15; J: TRBJ2-1; CDR3: CARSQTSGTYNEQFF; DNA: TGTGCCAGAAGCCAAACTAGCGGAACCTACAATGAGCAGTTCTTC
size: -; D: TRBD1; V: TRBV28; length: 16; J: TRBJ2-2; CDR3: CASSLYETGVTGELFF; DNA: TGTGCCAGCAGTTTATATGAGACAGGGGTAACCGGGGAGCTGTTTTTT
size: -; D: -; V: TRBV21-1; length: 18; J: TRBJ2-7; CDR3: CASSKPGQDAGKRGEQYF; DNA: TGTGCCAGCAGCAAACCGGGACAGGACGCCGGAAAACGCGGCGAGCAGTACTTC
size: -; D: TRBD2; V: TRBV9; length: 17; J: TRBJ2-7; CDR3: CASSVGSRTSGSYEQYF; DNA: TGTGCCAGCAGCGTAGGGTCCCGGACTAGCGGCTCCTACGAGCAGTACTTC
size: -; D: TRBD2; V: TRBV3-1/TRBV3-2; length: 14; J: TRBJ2-1; CDR3: CASSQVVGREGQFF; DNA: TGTGCCAGCAGCCAAGTCGTTGGCCGGGAGGGGCAGTTCTTC
size: once; D: -; V: TRBV6-5; length: 13; J: TRBJ2-1; CDR3: CASGAPPNNEQFF; DNA: TGTGCCAGCGGGGCACCACCCAACAATGAGCAGTTCTTC
size: -; D: TRBD2; V: TRBV7-2; length: 15; J: TRBJ2-7; CDR3: CASSPSNGRAHEQYF; DNA: TGTGCCAGCAGCCCCTCTAACGGGAGGGCCCACGAGCAGTACTTC
size: -; D: -; V: TRBV18; length: 15; J: TRBJ2-7; CDR3: CASSPLTVAVYEQYF; DNA: TGTGCCAGCTCACCACTTACGGTAGCGGTATACGAGCAGTACTTC
size: once; D: TRBD1; V: TRBV7-9; length: 14; J: TRBJ2-5; CDR3: CASSFRDSQETQYF; DNA: TGTGCCAGCAGCTTCCGGGACAGTCAAGAGACCCAGTACTTC
size: once; D: TRBD1; V: TRBV7-9; length: 16; J: TRBJ2-1; CDR3: CASSLGAGGRHNEQFF; DNA: TGTGCCAGCAGCTTAGGGGCAGGGGGCCGTCACAATGAGCAGTTCTTC
size: -; D: -; V: TRBV6-4; length: 13; J: TRBJ2-2; CDR3: CASSPGDTGELFF; DNA: TGTGCCAGCAGCCCAGGGGACACCGGGGAGCTGTTTTTT
size: -; D: TRBD1; V: TRBV6-4; length: 18; J: TRBJ1-1; CDR3: CASSDSGQVLDWTTEAFF; DNA: TGTGCCAGCAGTGACAGCGGACAGGTCCTTGATTGGACCACTGAAGCTTTCTTT
size: once; D: -; V: TRBV4-2; length: 15; J: TRBJ1-3; CDR3: CASSQGPGIGNTIYF; DNA: TGTGCCAGCAGCCAAGGCCCGGGGATTGGAAACACCATATATTTT
size: -; D: -; V: TRBV4-2; length: 17; J: TRBJ2-6; CDR3: CASSQGQKNSGANVLTF; DNA: TGTGCCAGCAGCCAGGGGCAGAAAAACTCTGGGGCCAACGTCCTGACTTTC